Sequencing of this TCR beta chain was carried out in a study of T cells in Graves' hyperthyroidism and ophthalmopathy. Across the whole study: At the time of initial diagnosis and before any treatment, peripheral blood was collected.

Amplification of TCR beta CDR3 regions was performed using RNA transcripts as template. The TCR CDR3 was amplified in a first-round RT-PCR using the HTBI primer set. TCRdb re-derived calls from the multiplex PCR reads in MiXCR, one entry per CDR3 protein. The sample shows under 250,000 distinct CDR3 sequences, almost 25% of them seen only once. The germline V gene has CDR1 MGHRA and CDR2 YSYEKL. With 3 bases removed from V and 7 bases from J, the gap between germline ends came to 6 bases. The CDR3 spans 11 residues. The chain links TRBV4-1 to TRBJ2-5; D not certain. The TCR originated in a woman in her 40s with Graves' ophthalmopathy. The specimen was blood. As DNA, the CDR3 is TGCGCCAGCAGCCACGGCGGGACCCAGTACTTC. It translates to CASSHGGTQYF.